This T cell receptor beta chain originates from a study of blood T cell repertoires in COVID-19. Across the study: PBMCs, B-cell-depleted T cells, or T cells were the source of the cDNA or gDNA that made up the material.

The CDR3 spans 15 residues. From germline, CDR1 is LGHDT and CDR2 YNNKEL (reference sequence). Trimming at V came to 3 bases and at J to 9 bases, leaving 6 bases not matched to a gene. In the study's own analysis: Reference gene primer amplification gave estimated nucleated cell counts. Clones were read by immunoSEQ multiplex PCR, and TCRdb kept only the in-frame ones, dropping some. The D gene and trimming were derived from the DNA, and the V and J assignments and clone size from that table. Among 200,000 or so clones listed, 88% were seen once. The sequenced material came from peripheral blood. The sequence was collected from a woman between 55 and 75 years old with acute or convalescent COVID-19. The chain links TRBV3-1 (or the pseudogene TRBV3-2) to TRBJ1-6, with TRBD1 matching 9 bases. CDR3 bases: TGTGCCAGCAGCCAGGACAGGGGAGAAGGTTCACCCCTCCACTTT. It codes for CASSQDRGEGSPLHF.